Listed below are T cell receptor beta chains from one sample, sequenced in a study of cytomegalovirus exposure and HLA in healthy donors. TCRdb's table, derived via immunoSEQ multiplex PCR, lists solely in-frame clones and lacks some. Seen here are some 190,000 clones, 77% observed once, and the top ten hold roughly 1.5%. The sample taken for sequencing was PBMCs. The receptors here all came from a man aged 18 to 29 in good health and CMV-seronegative. CDR3s include the opening cysteine and the closing phenylalanine or tryptophan. Fields, in order: CDR3 protein, CDR3 DNA, J gene, clone size, D gene, V gene. The D gene is left open where the match is weak. Some rows mark clone size as missing; the rest say once, few, many or name a class of expanded clone.

CASRLSGGASEQFF | TGTGCCAGCAGGCTAAGCGGGGGGGCCAGTGAGCAGTTCTTC | TRBJ2-1 | - | TRBD2 | TRBV5-6
CAWSVRSHSYEQYF | TGTGCCTGGAGTGTACGGTCCCACTCCTACGAGCAGTACTTC | TRBJ2-7 | - | - | TRBV30
CASSQDRAASGGRRETQYF | TGCGCCAGCAGCCAAGACCGGGCGGCTAGCGGGGGGCGGAGGGAGACCCAGTACTTC | TRBJ2-5 | - | TRBD2 | TRBV4-1
CASSVAGANIQYF | TGTGCCAGCAGCGTAGCTGGGGCAAACATTCAGTACTTC | TRBJ2-4 | few | - | TRBV9
CASSLRGGNYEQYF | TGTGCCAGCAGCCTTCGCGGGGGAAACTACGAGCAGTACTTC | TRBJ2-7 | - | TRBD2 | TRBV5-5
CASSIRDRGQPQHF | TGTGCCAGTAGTATACGGGACAGGGGTCAGCCCCAGCATTTT | TRBJ1-5 | - | TRBD1 | TRBV19
CASGFRDRGSNEQFF | TGTGCTAGTGGTTTTCGGGACAGGGGATCCAATGAGCAGTTCTTC | TRBJ2-1 | - | TRBD1 | TRBV12-5
CSVGQPRSSYNEQFF | TGCAGCGTCGGACAGCCTAGGAGCTCCTACAATGAGCAGTTCTTC | TRBJ2-1 | - | - | TRBV29-1
CASSYSGTGEGYTF | TGTGCCAGCAGTTACTCCGGGACAGGGGAAGGCTACACCTTC | TRBJ1-2 | - | TRBD1 | TRBV6-5
CASRAYVGVTYEQYF | TGCGCCAGCAGGGCTTACGTCGGGGTAACCTACGAGCAGTACTTC | TRBJ2-7 | few | - | TRBV5-1
CAWIQGFTEAFF | TGTGCCTGGATCCAGGGGTTTACTGAAGCTTTCTTT | TRBJ1-1 | - | - | TRBV30
CASSMGSGAQYF | TGTGCCAGTAGTATGGGTTCGGGAGCGCAGTATTTT | TRBJ2-3 | once | - | TRBV19